These T cell receptor beta chains were read from a single sample in a study of blood T cell repertoires in COVID-19. This table comes from immunoSEQ multiplex PCR, and its TCRdb copy is limited to in-frame clones, with some not included. The table lists about 220,000 clones, 90% of them singletons. Sequenced material: PBMCs or T cells enriched from blood (not recorded which). The receptors derive from a man younger than 40 who had been exposed to COVID-19. Both conserved end residues are part of each CDR3. A D gene is named only where the DNA matches it firmly. Rows give clone size only sometimes, using once, few, many, or a class for an expanded clone.

CDR3 protein	CDR3 DNA	clone size	D gene	J gene	CDR3 length	V gene
CASRGSGGTEAFF	TGTGCCAGCAGAGGATCAGGGGGGACTGAAGCTTTCTTT	NA	TRBD1	TRBJ1-1	13	TRBV27
CATSRVTGTSWANVLTF	TGTGCCACCAGCAGAGTTACGGGTACTTCCTGGGCCAACGTCCTGACTTTC	NA	NA	TRBJ2-6	17	TRBV15
CASSFGQGTDTQYF	TGCGCCAGCAGCTTCGGACAGGGAACAGATACGCAGTATTTT	NA	TRBD1	TRBJ2-3	14	TRBV5-1
CASSQLGLHNNEQFF	TGTGCCAGCTCTCAATTAGGACTACATAACAATGAGCAGTTCTTC	once	NA	TRBJ2-1	15	TRBV11-3
CASSVGGRNTDTQYF	TGTGCCAGCAGCGTAGGTGGTAGAAACACAGATACGCAGTATTTT	NA	NA	TRBJ2-3	15	TRBV9
CASRNTGNEKLFF	TGTGCCAGCAGAAACACGGGAAATGAAAAACTGTTTTTT	NA	NA	TRBJ1-4	13	TRBV14
CASSNTGLYQETQYF	TGCGCCAGCAGCAATACGGGACTTTACCAAGAGACCCAGTACTTC	NA	NA	TRBJ2-5	15	TRBV5-1
CASSNLRELVEAFF	TGTGCCAGTAGTAATCTGAGGGAGCTCGTCGAAGCTTTCTTT	NA	NA	TRBJ1-1	14	TRBV19
CAWSVSGGVGNTIYF	TGTGCCTGGAGTGTAAGTGGAGGGGTCGGAAACACCATATATTTT	NA	NA	TRBJ1-3	15	TRBV30
CATSDLLRDRGGEQYF	TGTGCCACCAGTGATTTGCTCCGGGACAGGGGAGGCGAGCAGTACTTC	NA	TRBD1	TRBJ2-7	16	TRBV24-1
CASSKGDSYNEQFF	TGTGCCAGTAGTAAAGGGGATTCTTACAATGAGCAGTTCTTC	NA	NA	TRBJ2-1	14	TRBV19
CASSQDAGGPDIQYF	TGCGCCAGCAGCCAAGATGCGGGGGGGCCCGACATTCAGTACTTC	NA	TRBD2	TRBJ2-4	15	TRBV4-1
CASRGPRDRGLGGYTF	TGTGCCAGCAGAGGACCCCGGGACAGGGGACTTGGAGGCTACACCTTC	NA	TRBD1	TRBJ1-2	16	TRBV2
CASGRTGQGVTYGYTF	TGTGCCAGTGGGAGGACCGGACAGGGCGTGACCTATGGCTACACCTTC	NA	TRBD1	TRBJ1-2	16	TRBV19
CASSPEVRLPLHF	TGTGCCAGCAGCCCAGAGGTGAGACTTCCCCTCCACTTT	NA	NA	TRBJ1-6	13	TRBV9
CASSLWVGRDTEAFF	TGTGCCAGCAGCTTATGGGTCGGGAGGGACACTGAAGCTTTCTTT	NA	NA	TRBJ1-1	15	TRBV7-8
CASSHSGGLTEAFF	TGTGCCAGCAGCCATTCAGGGGGGCTCACTGAAGCTTTCTTT	once	TRBD1	TRBJ1-1	14	TRBV7-9
CASSRLAGLNEKLFF	TGTGCCAGCAGCCGTTTAGCGGGCCTTAATGAAAAACTGTTTTTT	NA	NA	TRBJ1-4	15	TRBV14
CATSRTSGGGFNEQFF	TGTGCCACCAGCAGGACTAGCGGGGGGGGATTCAATGAGCAGTTCTTC	NA	TRBD2	TRBJ2-1	16	TRBV15
CASSQGWWKGRENTEAFF	TGCGCCAGCAGCCAAGGATGGTGGAAGGGGCGCGAGAACACTGAAGCTTTCTTT	NA	NA	TRBJ1-1	18	TRBV4-1
CSVGKGVGARVTEQFF	TGCAGCGTTGGAAAGGGGGTCGGTGCTAGAGTCACTGAGCAGTTCTTC	NA	NA	TRBJ2-1	16	TRBV29-1
CAWSGGGGPDTQYF	TGTGCCTGGAGTGGAGGGGGGGGCCCAGATACGCAGTATTTT	NA	NA	TRBJ2-3	14	TRBV30
CASSSGLHHSYNSPLHF	TGTGCCAGCAGCTCAGGCCTCCACCACTCCTATAATTCACCCCTCCACTTT	few	NA	TRBJ1-6	17	TRBV7-2
CASSPDRLGGYTF	TGTGCCAGCAGCCCTGACAGGTTGGGTGGCTACACCTTC	NA	NA	TRBJ1-2	13	TRBV12-3/TRBV12-4
CASSGGLAGGEVTGELFF	TGCGCCAGCAGCGGGGGACTAGCGGGGGGCGAGGTCACCGGGGAGCTGTTTTTT	NA	TRBD2	TRBJ2-2	18	TRBV5-1
CASSLLGGPEAFF	TGTGCCAGCAGCCTTCTGGGGGGGCCTGAAGCTTTCTTT	NA	NA	TRBJ1-1	13	TRBV7-3
CASSMRTGPNEKLFF	TGTGCCTCCTCGATGAGGACAGGGCCTAATGAAAAACTGTTTTTT	NA	TRBD1	TRBJ1-4	15	TRBV30
CASRSSGANVLTF	TGTGCCAGCAGGAGCTCTGGGGCCAACGTCCTGACTTTC	NA	NA	TRBJ2-6	13	TRBV27
CASSLGPGDGYTF	TGTGCCAGCAGCCTGGGCCCCGGGGATGGCTACACCTTC	NA	NA	TRBJ1-2	13	TRBV5-4
CASSFRQSRNGETQYF	TGCGCCAGCAGCTTTCGACAGAGCCGGAATGGGGAGACCCAGTACTTC	NA	NA	TRBJ2-5	16	TRBV5-1
CASSLRGGYGYTF	TGTGCCAGCAGTTTGAGGGGGGGCTATGGCTACACCTTC	NA	NA	TRBJ1-2	13	TRBV12-3/TRBV12-4
CASSFGESPLHF	TGTGCCAGCAGTTTCGGGGAATCACCCCTCCACTTT	NA	NA	TRBJ1-6	12	TRBV12-3/TRBV12-4
CASSLDRGLYEQYF	TGTGCCAGCAGCTTAGATAGGGGTCTCTACGAGCAGTACTTC	NA	NA	TRBJ2-7	14	TRBV7-9
CASSSRTGGTYTGELFF	TGTGCCAGCAGCTCTAGGACAGGGGGCACGTACACCGGGGAGCTGTTTTTT	NA	TRBD1	TRBJ2-2	17	TRBV5-5
CASSSYPFGGNTIYF	TGTGCCAGCAGCTCCTACCCCTTCGGTGGAAACACCATATATTTT	once	NA	TRBJ1-3	15	TRBV7-6
CASSLGGDGETQYF	TGTGCCAGCTCCCTCGGGGGGGATGGAGAGACCCAGTACTTC	once	TRBD2	TRBJ2-5	14	TRBV28
CASSFDTGTVSGNTIYF	TGCGCCAGCAGCTTCGATACCGGGACAGTCTCTGGAAACACCATATATTTT	NA	TRBD1	TRBJ1-3	17	TRBV5-1
CASSTLAGGPETQYF	TGTGCCAGCAGCACACTAGCGGGGGGGCCTGAGACCCAGTACTTC	NA	TRBD2	TRBJ2-5	15	TRBV3-1/TRBV3-2
CSVAYSYTDTQYF	TGCAGCGTTGCTTACAGTTACACAGATACGCAGTATTTT	few	NA	TRBJ2-3	13	TRBV29-1
CASSGRQRNTEAFF	TGTGCCAGCAGTGGGCGACAAAGAAACACTGAAGCTTTCTTT	NA	NA	TRBJ1-1	14	TRBV2